Below are 8 T cell receptor beta chains sequenced from a single sample in a study of CD8+ T cells in alopecia areata. cDNA prepared by RNA extraction and subsequent reverse transcription served as the template for sequencing. Some clones are missing from TCRdb's copy, which holds only in-frame ones; the method was immunoSEQ multiplex PCR. The data hold roughly 130,000 clones, with approximately 53% observed a single time. This specimen was CD4+ T cells sorted from blood, taken at week 0. Receptor source: a human donor with alopecia areata.

This clone showed up just a few times. The chain employs TRBV6-5 and TRBJ1-5; D is unclear. The V gene's germline CDR1 is MNHEY and CDR2 SVGAGI. Trimming took off 2 bases at V and 0 bases at J, with 8 bases between the two ends. This CDR3 has 15 amino acids. This CDR3 reads CASSYDGASNQPQHF. As DNA, the CDR3 is TGTGCCAGCAGTTACGACGGAGCTAGCAATCAGCCCCAGCATTTT.

This clone is a singleton in its sample. This sequence joins TRBV5-4 and TRBJ1-2; the match to TRBD1 covers 9 bases. CDR1 is SGHNT and CDR2 is YYREEE in the germline V gene (reference sequence). Trimming at V came to 2 bases and at J to 7 bases, leaving 3 bases not matched to a gene. The CDR3 sequence is 13 residues long. The CDR3 DNA follows: TGTGCCAGCAGCTTAACAGGGGGCGGTGGCTACACCTTC. Its translation is CASSLTGGGGYTF.

This clone was recorded a few times. The V gene is TRBV7-8, the J gene TRBJ2-1; D ambiguous. Germline V CDR1 and CDR2: SGHVS, FQNEAQ. The CDR3 runs 16 residues. V was trimmed by 5 bases and J by 7 bases, leaving 21 bases between them. This chain's CDR3 is CASSPAASPMPNEQFF. The DNA of the CDR3 is TGTGCCAGCAGCCCGGCGGCCAGCCCAATGCCTAATGAGCAGTTCTTC.

The chain links TRBV7-9 to TRBJ2-2; D unresolved. Trimming shortened V by 3 bases and J by 2 bases, and 13 bases separated the two germline ends. Germline V gene sequence: CDR1 SEHNR, CDR2 FQNEAQ (reference sequence). There are 16 residues in the CDR3. The CDR3 DNA sequence: TGTGCCAGCAGCTTTTTAGGGATCTTAAACACCGGGGAGCTGTTTTTT. Translation gives CASSFLGILNTGELFF.

The chain carries TRBV6-1 and TRBJ2-7; 9 bases are a match to TRBD2. The CDR3 runs 15 residues. The V segment lost 2 bases and the J segment 0 bases; nucleotides outside the gene matches: 2. CDR1 and CDR2 from the germline V gene are MNHNS and SASEGT. CDR3: CASSELAGSSYEQYF. Here the CDR3 DNA reads TGTGCCAGCAGTGAACTAGCGGGGAGCTCCTACGAGCAGTACTTC.

Here the CDR3 reads CASSEQQGWDTEAFF. The CDR3 bases are TGTGCCAGCAGTGAACAACAGGGGTGGGACACTGAAGCTTTCTTT. This rearrangement joins TRBV6-1 to TRBJ1-1; the match to TRBD1 covers 7 bases. J was trimmed by 3 bases and V by 2 bases; bases with no gene match: 6. Germline values: CDR1 MNHNS, CDR2 SASEGT. CDR3 length: 15 residues.

The V gene is TRBV6-6, the J gene TRBJ2-3; 9 bases fit TRBD1. The ends lost 0 bases at V and 6 bases at J; junction bases unmatched: 7. The germline gives CDR1 MNHNY, CDR2 SVGAGI (reference sequence). The CDR3 length is 16 residues. As DNA, the CDR3 is TGTGCCAGCAGTTACTCGGGGTTTGACAGGGGGGATACGCAGTATTTT. Amino acids: CASSYSGFDRGDTQYF.

This clone occurred once. V gene TRBV28 combines with J gene TRBJ2-7; 8 nucleotides match TRBD1. The CDR3 sequence is 16 residues long. Germline trimming cut 4 bases from V and 3 bases from J; bases unmatched to any gene: 11. Germline V lookup: CDR1 MDHEN, CDR2 SYDVKM. The CDR3 DNA reads TGTGCCAGCAGTTCTGTAGGACAGGGAGTTTTCTACGAGCAGTACTTC. It translates to CASSSVGQGVFYEQYF.